This T cell receptor (beta chain) was sequenced in a study of blood T cells in healthy people across ages. For the study at large: Template switching picked up about one barcoded beta molecule for each two T cells.

This clonotype has a count of ten or more. Combining a sample-barcoded 5' primer with a J-beta primer mix, a second PCR ran for 7 to 11 cycles. TCRdb re-called the 5' RACE reads through MiXCR, storing one row per CDR3 protein. Of 630,000 or so distinct CDR3 sequences listed, approximately 31% are singletons. The receptor was isolated from a woman aged 80 or over in good health. Sequencing was carried out using blood.

The CDR3 DNA follows: TGCAGTGCCGGGGGCCGCGGGGGGCATGGCTACACCTTC. Its translation: CSAGGRGGHGYTF. This chain connects TRBV20-1 to TRBJ1-2, with TRBD1 as a possible D gene (6 bases). The CDR3 is made up of 13 amino acids. Between the trimmed V and J ends, which lost 6 bases and 6 bases, there was a span of 17 bases. CDR1 is DFQATT and CDR2 is SNEGSKA in the germline V gene (reference sequence).